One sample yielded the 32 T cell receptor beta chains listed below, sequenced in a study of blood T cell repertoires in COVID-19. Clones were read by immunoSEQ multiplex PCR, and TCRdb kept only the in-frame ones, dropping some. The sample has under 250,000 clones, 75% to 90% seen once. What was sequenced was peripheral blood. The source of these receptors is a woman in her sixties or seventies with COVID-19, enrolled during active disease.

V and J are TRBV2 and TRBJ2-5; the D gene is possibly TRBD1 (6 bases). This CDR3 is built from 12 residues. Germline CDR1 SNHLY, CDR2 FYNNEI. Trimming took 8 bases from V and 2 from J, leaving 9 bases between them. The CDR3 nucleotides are TGTGCCAGCGGGGGCGGGCAAGAGACCCAGTACTTC. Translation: CASGGGQETQYF. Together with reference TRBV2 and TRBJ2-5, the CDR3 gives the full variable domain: EPEVTQTPSHQVTQMGQEVILRCVPISNHLYFYWYRQILGQKVEFLVSFYNNEISEKSEIFDDQFSVERPDGSNFTLKIRSTKLEDSAMYFCASGGGQETQYFGPGTRLLVL.

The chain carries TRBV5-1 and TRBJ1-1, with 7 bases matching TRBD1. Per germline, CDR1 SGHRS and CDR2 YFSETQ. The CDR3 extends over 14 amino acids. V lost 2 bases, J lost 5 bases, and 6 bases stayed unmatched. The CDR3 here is CASSLQGSLTEAFF. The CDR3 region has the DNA TGCGCCAGCAGCTTACAGGGGAGCTTGACTGAAGCTTTCTTT.

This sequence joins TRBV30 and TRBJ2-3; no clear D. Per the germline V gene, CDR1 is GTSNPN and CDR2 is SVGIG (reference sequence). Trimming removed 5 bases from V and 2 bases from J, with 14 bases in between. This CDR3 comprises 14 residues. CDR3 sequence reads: CAWGSTLPTDTQYF. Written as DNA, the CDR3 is TGTGCCTGGGGCTCGACTCTCCCCACAGATACGCAGTATTTT.

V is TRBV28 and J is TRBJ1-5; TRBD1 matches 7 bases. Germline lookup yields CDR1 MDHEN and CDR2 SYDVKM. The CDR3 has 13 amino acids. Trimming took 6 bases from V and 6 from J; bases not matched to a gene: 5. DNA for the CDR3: TGTGCCAGCAGGAGACAGGGTGGTCAGCCCCAGCATTTT. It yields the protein CASRRQGGQPQHF.

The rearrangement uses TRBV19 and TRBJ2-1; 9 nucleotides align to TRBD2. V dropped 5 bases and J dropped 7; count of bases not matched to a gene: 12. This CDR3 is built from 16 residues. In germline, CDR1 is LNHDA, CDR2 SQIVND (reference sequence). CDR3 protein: CASSSTPSGRLNEQFF. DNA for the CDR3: TGTGCCAGTAGTTCCACTCCCAGCGGGAGGCTAAATGAGCAGTTCTTC. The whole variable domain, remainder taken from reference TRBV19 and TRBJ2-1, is DGGITQSPKYLFRKEGQNVTLSCEQNLNHDAMYWYRQDPGQGLRLIYYSQIVNDFQKGDIAEGYSVSREKKESFPLTVTSAQKNPTAFYLCASSSTPSGRLNEQFFGPGTRLTVL.

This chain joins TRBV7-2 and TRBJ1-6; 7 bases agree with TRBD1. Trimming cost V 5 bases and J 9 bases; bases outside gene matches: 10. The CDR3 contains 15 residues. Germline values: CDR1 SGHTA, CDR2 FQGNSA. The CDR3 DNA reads TGTGCCAGCAGCCCCCCGGGACAGAACCGTTCACCCCTCCACTTT. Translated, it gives CASSPPGQNRSPLHF.

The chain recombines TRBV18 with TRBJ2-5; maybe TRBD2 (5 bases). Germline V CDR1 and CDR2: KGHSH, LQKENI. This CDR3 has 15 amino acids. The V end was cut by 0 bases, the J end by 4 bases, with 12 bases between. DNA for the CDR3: TGTGCCAGCTCACCACCGGCATTTGGAGGAGAGACCCAGTACTTC. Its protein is CASSPPAFGGETQYF.

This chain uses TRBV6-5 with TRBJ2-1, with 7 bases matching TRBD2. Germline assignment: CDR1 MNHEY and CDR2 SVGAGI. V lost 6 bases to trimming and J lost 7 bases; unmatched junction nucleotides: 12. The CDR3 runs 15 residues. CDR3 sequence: CASRGTTARGNEQFF. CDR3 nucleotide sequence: TGTGCCAGCAGGGGGACTACCGCACGTGGGAATGAGCAGTTCTTC.

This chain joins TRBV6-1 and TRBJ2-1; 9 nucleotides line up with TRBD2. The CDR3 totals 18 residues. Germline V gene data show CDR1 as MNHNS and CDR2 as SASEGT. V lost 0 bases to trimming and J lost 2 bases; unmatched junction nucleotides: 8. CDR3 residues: CASSEAVGAGGPYNEQFF. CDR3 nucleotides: TGTGCCAGCAGTGAAGCGGTGGGGGCGGGAGGGCCCTACAATGAGCAGTTCTTC.

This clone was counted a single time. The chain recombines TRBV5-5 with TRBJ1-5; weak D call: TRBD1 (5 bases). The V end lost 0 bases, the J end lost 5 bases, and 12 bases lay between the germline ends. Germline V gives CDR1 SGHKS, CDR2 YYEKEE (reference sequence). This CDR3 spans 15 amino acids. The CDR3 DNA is TGTGCCAGCAGCTTGGGCCTCCAGGGATATCAGCCCCAGCATTTT. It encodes CASSLGLQGYQPQHF.

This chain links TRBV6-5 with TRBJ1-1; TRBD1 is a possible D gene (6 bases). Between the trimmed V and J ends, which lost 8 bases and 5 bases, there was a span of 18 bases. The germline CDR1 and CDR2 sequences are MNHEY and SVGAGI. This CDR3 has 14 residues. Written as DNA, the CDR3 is TGTGCCAGCTTAATGCAGGGGAGGGGTACTGAAGCTTTCTTT. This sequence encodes CASLMQGRGTEAFF.

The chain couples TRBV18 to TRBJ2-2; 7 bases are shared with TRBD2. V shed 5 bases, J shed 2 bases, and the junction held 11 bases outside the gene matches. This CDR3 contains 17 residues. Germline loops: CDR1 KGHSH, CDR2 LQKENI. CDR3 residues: CASSRSVLAVNTGELFF. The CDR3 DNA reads TGTGCCAGCTCAAGGTCGGTTCTAGCGGTAAACACCGGGGAGCTGTTTTTT.

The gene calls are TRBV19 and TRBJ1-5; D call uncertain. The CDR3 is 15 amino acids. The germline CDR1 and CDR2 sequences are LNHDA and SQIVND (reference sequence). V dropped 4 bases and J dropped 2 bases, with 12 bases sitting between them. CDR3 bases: TGTGCCAGTAGTACCGCCGGGGAAGGCAATCAGCCCCAGCATTTT. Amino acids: CASSTAGEGNQPQHF.

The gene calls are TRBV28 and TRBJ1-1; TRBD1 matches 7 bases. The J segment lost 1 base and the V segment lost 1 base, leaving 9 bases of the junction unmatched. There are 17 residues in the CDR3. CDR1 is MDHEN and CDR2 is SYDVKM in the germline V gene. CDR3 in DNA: TGTGCCAGCAGTTTATCGTTGCCGGGACAGAGGAACACTGAAGCTTTCTTT. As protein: CASSLSLPGQRNTEAFF.

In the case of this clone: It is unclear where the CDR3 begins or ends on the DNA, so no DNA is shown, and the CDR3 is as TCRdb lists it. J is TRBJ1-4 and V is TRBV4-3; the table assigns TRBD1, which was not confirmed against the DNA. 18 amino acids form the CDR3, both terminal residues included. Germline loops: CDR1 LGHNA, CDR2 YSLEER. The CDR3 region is CASSQDMGTGFFGEKLFF.

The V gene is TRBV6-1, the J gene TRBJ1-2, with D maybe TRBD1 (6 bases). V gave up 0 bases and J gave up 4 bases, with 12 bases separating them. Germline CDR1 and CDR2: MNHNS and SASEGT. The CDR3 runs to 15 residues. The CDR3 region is CASSEATGDSYGYTF. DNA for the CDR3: TGTGCCAGCAGTGAAGCGACAGGAGACTCCTATGGCTACACCTTC.

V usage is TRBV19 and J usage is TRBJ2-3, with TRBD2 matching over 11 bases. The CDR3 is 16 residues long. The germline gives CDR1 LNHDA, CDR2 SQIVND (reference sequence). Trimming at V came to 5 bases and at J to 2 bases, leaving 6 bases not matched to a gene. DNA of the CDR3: TGTGCCAGTAGTCTTAGCGGGAGGGCCACCACAGATACGCAGTATTTT. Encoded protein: CASSLSGRATTDTQYF.

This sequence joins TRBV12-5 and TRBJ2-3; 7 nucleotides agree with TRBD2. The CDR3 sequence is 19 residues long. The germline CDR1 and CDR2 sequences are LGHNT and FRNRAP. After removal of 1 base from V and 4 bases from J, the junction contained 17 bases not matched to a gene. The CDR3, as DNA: TGTGCTAGTGGTTTGGCCATAGGAAGAGCGGGGCAGGTCCCAGATACGCAGTATTTT. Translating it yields CASGLAIGRAGQVPDTQYF.

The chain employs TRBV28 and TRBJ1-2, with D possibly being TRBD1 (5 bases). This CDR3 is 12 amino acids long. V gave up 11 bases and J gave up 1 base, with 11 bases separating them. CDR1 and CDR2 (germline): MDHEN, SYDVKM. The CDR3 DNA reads TGTGCCGTGTCGGGGGTTAACTATGGCTACACCTTC. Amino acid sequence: CAVSGVNYGYTF.

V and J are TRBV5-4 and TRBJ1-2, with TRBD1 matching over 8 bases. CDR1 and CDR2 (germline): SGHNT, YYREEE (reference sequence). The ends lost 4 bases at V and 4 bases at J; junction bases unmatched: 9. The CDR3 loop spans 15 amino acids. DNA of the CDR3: TGTGCCAGCAGCAGACCGGGGACAGGCCTCTATGGCTACACCTTC. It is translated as CASSRPGTGLYGYTF.

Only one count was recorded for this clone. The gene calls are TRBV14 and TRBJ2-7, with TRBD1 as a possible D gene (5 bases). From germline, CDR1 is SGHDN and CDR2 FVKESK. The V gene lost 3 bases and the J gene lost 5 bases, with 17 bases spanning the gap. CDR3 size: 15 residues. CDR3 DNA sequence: TGTGCCAGCAGCCATCCCGCCCTGGGGCGCGACGAGCAGTACTTC. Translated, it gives CASSHPALGRDEQYF.

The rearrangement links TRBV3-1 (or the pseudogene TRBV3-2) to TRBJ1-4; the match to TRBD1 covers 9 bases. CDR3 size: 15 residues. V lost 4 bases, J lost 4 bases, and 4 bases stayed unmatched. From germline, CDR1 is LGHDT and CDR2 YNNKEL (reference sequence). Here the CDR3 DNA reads TGTGCCAGCAGCCTACAGGGGGCCCGTAATGAAAAACTGTTTTTT. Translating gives CASSLQGARNEKLFF.

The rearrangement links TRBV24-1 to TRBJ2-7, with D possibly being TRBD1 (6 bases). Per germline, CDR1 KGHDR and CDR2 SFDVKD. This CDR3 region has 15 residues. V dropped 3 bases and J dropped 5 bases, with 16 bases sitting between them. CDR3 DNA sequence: TGTGCCACCAGTGATACAGGGAATAGGGCCCACGAGCAGTACTTC. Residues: CATSDTGNRAHEQYF.

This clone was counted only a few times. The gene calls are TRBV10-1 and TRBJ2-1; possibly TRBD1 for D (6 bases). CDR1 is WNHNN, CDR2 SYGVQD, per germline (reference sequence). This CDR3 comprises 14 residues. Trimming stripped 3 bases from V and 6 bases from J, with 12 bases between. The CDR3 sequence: CASSDPGTPNEQFF. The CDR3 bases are TGCGCCAGCAGTGACCCCGGGACACCCAATGAGCAGTTCTTC.

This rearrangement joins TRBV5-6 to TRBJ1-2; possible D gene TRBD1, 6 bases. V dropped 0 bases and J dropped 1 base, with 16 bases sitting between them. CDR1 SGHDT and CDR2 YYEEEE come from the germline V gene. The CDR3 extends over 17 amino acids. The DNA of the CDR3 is TGTGCCAGCAGCTTGGACGTGGGGGCAGGCCTTAACTATGGCTACACCTTC. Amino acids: CASSLDVGAGLNYGYTF.

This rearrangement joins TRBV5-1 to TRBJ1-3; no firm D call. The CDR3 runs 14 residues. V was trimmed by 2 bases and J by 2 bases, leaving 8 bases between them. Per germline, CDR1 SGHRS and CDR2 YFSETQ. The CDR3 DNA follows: TGCGCCAGCAGCTTAGAAGCTCCTGGAAACACCATATATTTT. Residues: CASSLEAPGNTIYF.

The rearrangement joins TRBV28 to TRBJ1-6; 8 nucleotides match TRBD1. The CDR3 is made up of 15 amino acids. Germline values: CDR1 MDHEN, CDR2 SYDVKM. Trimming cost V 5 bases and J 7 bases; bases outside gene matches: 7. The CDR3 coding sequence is TGTGCCAGCAGTATAAACAGGGGGAACAATTCACCCCTCCACTTT. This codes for CASSINRGNNSPLHF. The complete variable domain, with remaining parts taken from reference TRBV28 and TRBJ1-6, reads DVKVTQSSRYLVKRTGEKVFLECVQDMDHENMFWYRQDPGLGLRLIYFSYDVKMKEKGDIPEGYSVSREKKERFSLILESASTNQTSMYLCASSINRGNNSPLHFGNGTRLTVT.

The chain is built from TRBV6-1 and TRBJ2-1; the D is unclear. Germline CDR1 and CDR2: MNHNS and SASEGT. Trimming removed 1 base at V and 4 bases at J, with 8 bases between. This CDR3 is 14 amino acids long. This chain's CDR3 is CASSEGALYNEQFF. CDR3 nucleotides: TGTGCCAGCAGTGAAGGAGCCCTATACAATGAGCAGTTCTTC.

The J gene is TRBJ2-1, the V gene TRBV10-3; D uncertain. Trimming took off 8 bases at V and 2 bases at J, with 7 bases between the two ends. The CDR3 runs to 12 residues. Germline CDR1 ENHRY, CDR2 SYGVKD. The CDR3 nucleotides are TGTGCCATCGGTGGAGCCTACAATGAGCAGTTCTTC. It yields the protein CAIGGAYNEQFF.

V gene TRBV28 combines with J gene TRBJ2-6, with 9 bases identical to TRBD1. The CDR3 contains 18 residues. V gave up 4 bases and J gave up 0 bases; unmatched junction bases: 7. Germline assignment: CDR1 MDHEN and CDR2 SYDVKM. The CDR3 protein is CASSSSGTGTSGANVLTF. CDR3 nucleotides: TGTGCCAGCAGTTCATCCGGGACAGGGACCTCTGGGGCCAACGTCCTGACTTTC.

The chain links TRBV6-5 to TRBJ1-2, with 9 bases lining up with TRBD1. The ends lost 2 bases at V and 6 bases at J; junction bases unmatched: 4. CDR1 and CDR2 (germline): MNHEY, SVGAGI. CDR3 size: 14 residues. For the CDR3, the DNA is TGTGCCAGCAGTTACAACAGGGGGCAGGATGGCTACACCTTC. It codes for CASSYNRGQDGYTF.

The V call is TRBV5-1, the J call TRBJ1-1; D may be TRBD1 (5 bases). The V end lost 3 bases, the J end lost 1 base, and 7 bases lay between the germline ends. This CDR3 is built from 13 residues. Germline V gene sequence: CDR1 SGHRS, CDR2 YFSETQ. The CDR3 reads CASSSQGNTEAFF. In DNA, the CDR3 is TGCGCCAGCAGCTCCCAGGGGAACACTGAAGCTTTCTTT. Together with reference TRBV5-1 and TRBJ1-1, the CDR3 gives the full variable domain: KAGVTQTPRYLIKTRGQQVTLSCSPISGHRSVSWYQQTPGQGLQFLFEYFSETQRNKGNFPGRFSGRQFSNSRSEMNVSTLELGDSALYLCASSSQGNTEAFFGQGTRLTVV.